One sample yielded the 25 T cell receptor beta chains listed below, sequenced in a study of shared clonotypes between healthy human individuals. Sequenced by immunoSEQ multiplex PCR; TCRdb stores in-frame clones only, minus some. The profile shows around 1.9 million clones, roughly 95% of them singletons. It was CD45RO-negative cells, positively selected for CCR7, that made up naive CD8 cells, with terminally differentiated effector memory CD45RA+ cells excluded. The sequenced sample consisted of naive CD8+ T cells from PBMCs. The origin of the receptors is a man between 18 and 35 years old in good health. Some clones in this sample may be carry-over from other donors' samples.

The chain joins TRBV28 to TRBJ1-2; D not resolved. The CDR3 runs to 15 residues. CDR1 and CDR2 (germline): MDHEN, SYDVKM. Between the trimmed V and J ends, which lost 4 bases and 1 base, there was a span of 13 bases. In DNA, the CDR3 is TGTGCCAGCAGTTCATCCAGGCCTAATAACTATGGCTACACCTTC. Translation: CASSSSRPNNYGYTF.

A word on this clone: This CDR3 is also generated by other DNA sequences in the sample. The gene calls are TRBV15 and TRBJ2-7; no clear D gene. V was clipped by 1 base and J by 5 bases, with 6 bases between them. Germline V gene data show CDR1 as LNHNV and CDR2 as YYDKDF (reference sequence). This CDR3 spans 12 amino acids. The DNA for the CDR3 is TGTGCCACCAGCAGAGTTGGTCACGAGCAGTACTTC. Protein sequence: CATSRVGHEQYF.

The chain employs TRBV7-2 and TRBJ2-5, with D uncertain. The CDR3 spans 14 residues. Trimming took 5 bases from V and 5 from J, leaving 15 bases between them. Germline CDR1 SGHTA, CDR2 FQGNSA. DNA for the CDR3: TGTGCCAGCAGCCCCCGTAGCTCTTTCGAGACCCAGTACTTC. Translation: CASSPRSSFETQYF.

This sequence joins TRBV7-8 and TRBJ2-2; D perhaps matches TRBD1 (6 bases). Germline CDR1 SGHVS, CDR2 FQNEAQ. CDR3 length equals 12 residues. The ends were cut back, 5 bases at V and 8 bases at J, with 9 bases in the middle. CDR3 in DNA: TGTGCCAGCAGCCCAGGGGCTGGGGAGCTGTTTTTT. It encodes CASSPGAGELFF. Complete variable domain (other parts from reference TRBV7-8 and TRBJ2-2): GAGVSQSPRYKVAKRGQDVALRCDPISGHVSLFWYQQALGQGPEFLTYFQNEAQLDKSGLPSDRFFAERPEGSVSTLKIQRTQQEDSAVYLCASSPGAGELFFGEGSRLTVL.

The gene calls are TRBV6-5 and TRBJ1-1; D not certain. CDR1 is MNHEY, CDR2 SVGAGI, per germline. The CDR3 runs 14 residues. The V and J ends lost 2 bases and 7 bases respectively, with 14 bases between them. Written as DNA, the CDR3 is TGTGCCAGCAGTTACGGAGGTCCGTCAGGTGAAGCTTTCTTT. It yields the protein CASSYGGPSGEAFF.

This clone showed up just a few times. The chain has TRBV5-1 and TRBJ1-1; perhaps TRBD1 as D (5 bases). Germline-derived CDR1 and CDR2 are SGHRS and YFSETQ. The CDR3 contains 14 residues. Deletions cut 1 base from V and 1 base from J, with 8 bases between. CDR3 loop: CASSLHRQNTEAFF. Written as DNA, the CDR3 is TGCGCCAGCAGCTTGCACAGGCAGAACACTGAAGCTTTCTTT.

This chain connects TRBV9 to TRBJ2-2; 11 nucleotides match TRBD2. V dropped 4 bases and J dropped 7; count of bases not matched to a gene: 6. The CDR3 sequence is 15 residues long. Germline V gives CDR1 SGDLS, CDR2 YYNGEE. CDR3 nucleotides: TGTGCCAGCAGCATTAGCGGGAGGGGCAACGGGGAGCTGTTTTTT. Its translation is CASSISGRGNGELFF.

Concerning this clone: Additional DNA sequences in this sample encode the identical CDR3. The chain combines TRBV7-2 with TRBJ2-7, with TRBD2 matching over 7 bases. The CDR3 covers 13 residues. Germline V gives CDR1 SGHTA, CDR2 FQGNSA. Losses at the gene ends were 6 bases for V and 2 bases for J; bases not matched to a gene: 4. The CDR3 reads CASSSGLAYEQYF. The CDR3 nucleotides are TGTGCCAGCAGTTCCGGACTAGCCTACGAGCAGTACTTC.

The chain couples TRBV7-2 to TRBJ2-2; no clear D gene. The V gene lost 5 bases and the J gene lost 4 bases, with 14 bases spanning the gap. The CDR3 consists of 15 residues. In germline, CDR1 is SGHTA, CDR2 FQGNSA. The CDR3 sequence is CASSPSRPSTGELFF. In DNA form, the CDR3 reads TGTGCCAGCAGCCCCTCCAGGCCATCCACCGGGGAGCTGTTTTTT.

This sequence joins TRBV9 and TRBJ1-4; no reliable D call. This CDR3 has 14 residues. Germline V CDR1 and CDR2: SGDLS, YYNGEE. Trimming took off 4 bases at V and 6 bases at J, with 13 bases between the two ends. The CDR3 nucleotides are TGTGCCAGCAGCCCGGACCGCCTTCATGAAAAACTGTTTTTT. Encoded protein: CASSPDRLHEKLFF.

A few counts support this clone. CDR3 sequence reads: CASSLRADRGLHF. The CDR3 nucleotides are TGTGCCAGCAGTTTAAGGGCCGACAGGGGGCTGCATTTT. The chain carries TRBV27 and TRBJ1-5; 10 nucleotides align to TRBD1. The CDR3 has 13 amino acids. V shed 2 bases, J shed 15 bases, and the junction held 7 bases outside the gene matches. CDR1 MNHEY and CDR2 SMNVEV come from the germline V gene (reference sequence).

Details on this clone: Other DNA sequences within the sample encode an identical CDR3. The chain couples TRBV7-9 to TRBJ1-2, with 7 bases fitting TRBD1. Looked up from germline, CDR1 is SEHNR and CDR2 is FQNEAQ (reference sequence). V lost 5 bases, J lost 2 bases, and 2 bases stayed unmatched. CDR3 length equals 13 residues. The CDR3 DNA is TGTGCCAGCAGCCTGGGACAGAACTATGGCTACACCTTC. Its translation is CASSLGQNYGYTF.

The rearrangement joins TRBV2 to TRBJ2-7; 9 bases map to TRBD1. The CDR3 covers 15 residues. With 5 bases clipped from V and 5 bases from J, the junction kept 10 bases outside the gene matches. Looked up from germline, CDR1 is SNHLY and CDR2 is FYNNEI. The CDR3 DNA sequence: TGTGCCAGCAGTACTCCAGGACAGGGGAAGGACGAGCAGTACTTC. As protein: CASSTPGQGKDEQYF.

The chain employs TRBV11-2 and TRBJ2-1; 7 bases are shared with TRBD2. CDR1 and CDR2 from the germline V gene are SGHAT and FQNNGV. The V gene end was trimmed by 1 base and the J gene end by 4 bases; junction bases not matched to a gene: 10. The CDR3 runs 17 residues. The CDR3 region is CASSLAPGGVIYNEQFF. The DNA for the CDR3 is TGTGCCAGCAGCTTAGCACCGGGAGGAGTGATATACAATGAGCAGTTCTTC.

The chain joins TRBV5-6 to TRBJ2-7; D is ambiguous. V lost 1 base to trimming and J lost 9 bases, with 14 bases between them. In germline, CDR1 is SGHDT, CDR2 YYEEEE. The CDR3 contains 13 residues. The CDR3: CASSLLVSRWQYF. The DNA for the CDR3 is TGTGCCAGCAGCTTGCTGGTTAGCAGGTGGCAGTACTTC.

The genes are TRBV14 and TRBJ2-1; D is unclear. This CDR3 has 11 amino acids. V was cut by 4 bases and J by 9 bases, with 7 bases left in between. Germline V CDR1 and CDR2: SGHDN, FVKESK. CDR3 coding DNA: TGTGCCAGCAGCCTGGGCACTGAGCAGTTCTTC. Its protein product is CASSLGTEQFF.

The rearrangement uses TRBV29-1 and TRBJ2-1, with a tentative D call TRBD1 (6 bases). V was clipped by 1 base and J by 16 bases, with 17 bases between them. The germline CDR1 and CDR2 sequences are SQVTM and ANQGSEA. This CDR3 has 12 amino acids. This CDR3 is CSVEAGTPFQFF. For the CDR3, the DNA is TGCAGCGTTGAAGCCGGGACACCTTTTCAATTCTTC.

The V call is TRBV28, the J call TRBJ2-1; the match to TRBD1 covers 11 bases. V shed 3 bases and J 5 bases; nucleotides not matched to a gene: 15. The CDR3 spans 19 residues. From germline, CDR1 is MDHEN and CDR2 SYDVKM. The CDR3 DNA reads as TGTGCCAGCAGTTTCATCGCCCGGGACAGGGGGTGGGTTGACAATGAGCAGTTCTTC. Residues: CASSFIARDRGWVDNEQFF.

CDR3 amino acids: CASSQGVGLSETQYF. The DNA for the CDR3 is TGCGCCAGCAGCCAAGGGGTGGGTTTATCGGAGACCCAGTACTTC. This rearrangement joins TRBV4-3 to TRBJ2-5; unclear D gene. The V and J ends lost 1 base and 5 bases respectively, with 14 bases between them. The CDR3 is 15 amino acids. The germline gives CDR1 LGHNA, CDR2 YSLEER.

The rearrangement joins TRBV27 to TRBJ2-1; TRBD2 matches 9 bases. Germline CDR1 reads MNHEY; CDR2 reads SMNVEV (reference sequence). The CDR3 is 15 amino acids. J gave up 4 bases and V 6 bases, and 7 bases lay outside the gene matches. The CDR3 DNA sequence: TGTGCCAGCAGCCGACTAGCGGAGCTATACAATGAGCAGTTCTTC. Protein product: CASSRLAELYNEQFF.

In its sample, this clone was seen once. The rearrangement links TRBV7-9 to TRBJ1-2; unclear D gene. This CDR3 is built from 14 residues. Looked up from germline, CDR1 is SEHNR and CDR2 is FQNEAQ (reference sequence). V lost 2 bases, J lost 8 bases, and 15 bases lay in between. The CDR3 nucleotides are TGTGCCAGCAGCTTAACCGACTCCGCACAGGGCTACACCTTC. Translating gives CASSLTDSAQGYTF.

The chain has TRBV2 and TRBJ2-3; TRBD1 agrees at 8 bases. This CDR3 is 16 amino acids long. The germline V gene has CDR1 SNHLY and CDR2 FYNNEI. V was clipped by 0 bases and J by 4 bases; unmatched bases: 6. The CDR3 sequence: CASSEAGRGRPDTQYF. The CDR3 region has the DNA TGTGCCAGCAGTGAAGCGGGCAGGGGGCGCCCAGATACGCAGTATTTT.

The CDR3 DNA reads TGTGCCAGCAGTTACTCCATGGGGGAGCACTACAATGAGCAGTTCTTC. Protein product: CASSYSMGEHYNEQFF. This chain links TRBV6-5 with TRBJ2-1; tentatively, D is TRBD1 or TRBD2 (5 bases each). V gave up 0 bases and J gave up 3 bases, with 12 bases separating them. Germline lookup yields CDR1 MNHEY and CDR2 SVGAGI. CDR3 size: 16 residues.

V is TRBV27 and J is TRBJ1-2, with TRBD1 matching over 10 bases. Germline CDR1 reads MNHEY; CDR2 reads SMNVEV (reference sequence). The trim removed 1 base at V and 8 bases at J, leaving 7 bases unmatched. CDR3 length: 15 residues. CDR3 sequence: CASSLYPGTGVGYTF. In DNA, the CDR3 is TGTGCCAGCAGTTTATACCCCGGGACAGGGGTAGGCTACACCTTC.

The chain employs TRBV18 and TRBJ2-2; TRBD1 is a possible D gene (5 bases). CDR1 KGHSH and CDR2 LQKENI come from the germline V gene. Trimming cost V 0 bases and J 1 base, with 12 bases left between them. The CDR3 totals 17 residues. The CDR3 protein is CASSPPRPQGNTGELFF. DNA for the CDR3: TGTGCCAGCTCACCACCCCGGCCCCAGGGGAACACCGGGGAGCTGTTTTTT.